Shown below are 3 T cell receptor beta chains from a single sample sequenced in a study of shared clonotypes between healthy human individuals. Assay used: immunoSEQ multiplex PCR; TCRdb lists only in-frame clones, some missing. Here the sample spans millions of clones, around nine tenths being singletons. The material sequenced was naive CD4+ T cells sorted from blood. Noted subset: CD45RA+ positively selected. Receptor source: a man between 18 and 35 years old in good health.

This chain uses TRBV10-2 with TRBJ2-1; maybe TRBD1 (7 bases). V lost 7 bases, J lost 0 bases, and 25 bases lay in between. This CDR3 has 19 amino acids. Germline CDR1 and CDR2: WSHSY and SAAADI. The CDR3 is CASKRGAGGTRYSYNEQFF. The CDR3 DNA sequence: TGCGCCAGCAAAAGGGGGGCAGGGGGAACACGATACTCCTACAATGAGCAGTTCTTC.

V is TRBV2 and J is TRBJ1-2; D gene uncertain. This CDR3 region has 11 residues. Germline V gives CDR1 SNHLY, CDR2 FYNNEI. Between the trimmed V and J ends, which lost 5 bases and 5 bases, there was a span of 6 bases. This CDR3 is CASSREYGYTF. The CDR3 DNA reads as TGTGCCAGCAGTAGGGAGTATGGCTACACCTTC.

The V call is TRBV6-6, the J call TRBJ2-7, with 8 bases matching TRBD2. Germline V gene data show CDR1 as MNHNY and CDR2 as SVGAGI (reference sequence). Trimming at V came to 5 bases and at J to 6 bases, leaving 9 bases not matched to a gene. The CDR3 totals 14 residues. In nucleotides, the CDR3 is TGTGCCAGCAGTCCCCCAGGGACTAGAGGCGAGCAGTACTTC. Translation: CASSPPGTRGEQYF.